Below, one T cell receptor (beta chain) is given with its context. The data originate from a study of T cell changes during pregnancy in multiple sclerosis. The assay was immunoSEQ multiplex PCR, and TCRdb's table has in-frame clones only and misses some. The sample carries roughly 42,000 clones, over 80% recorded once. The CDR3 length is 16 residues. The ends were cut back, 0 bases at V and 6 bases at J, with 15 bases in the middle. Germline CDR1 SGDLS, CDR2 YYNGEE. The sequenced sample was CD4+ T cells from peripheral blood mononuclear cells, obtained before pregnancy. This clonotype was sampled from a female donor with multiple sclerosis, enrolled in a pregnancy study. The V call is TRBV9, the J call TRBJ2-2; D perhaps matches TRBD2 (6 bases). The CDR3 nucleotides are TGTGCCAGCAGCGTAGGGGCGGAGGGCTGGTCCGGGGAGCTGTTTTTT. Its translation is CASSVGAEGWSGELFF.